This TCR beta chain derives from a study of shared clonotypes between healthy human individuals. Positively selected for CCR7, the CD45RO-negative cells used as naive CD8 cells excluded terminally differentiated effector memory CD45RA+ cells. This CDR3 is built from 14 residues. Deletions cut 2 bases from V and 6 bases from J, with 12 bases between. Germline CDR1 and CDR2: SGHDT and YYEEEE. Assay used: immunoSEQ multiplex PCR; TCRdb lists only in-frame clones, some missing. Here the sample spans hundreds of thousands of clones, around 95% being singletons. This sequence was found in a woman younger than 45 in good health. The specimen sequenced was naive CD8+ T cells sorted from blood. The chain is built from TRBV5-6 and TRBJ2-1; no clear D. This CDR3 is CASSLYQLTNEQFF. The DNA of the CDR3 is TGTGCCAGCAGCTTATATCAGCTCACCAATGAGCAGTTCTTC.